These T cell receptor beta chains were read from a single sample in a study of T-cell memory formation after mild COVID-19. TCRdb fed the 5' RACE reads into MiXCR, producing one record per CDR3 protein. Among 550,000 to 600,000 distinct CDR3 sequences listed, about 20% were seen once. Sequenced: PBMCs or a T cell subset sorted from them (not recorded which). The source is an adult woman who had mild COVID-19 (a few samples of this study predate the infection). Cell type and time point are not known. Each CDR3 is given with its conserved first and last residue. Fields, in order: J gene, clone size, D gene, V gene, CDR3 DNA, CDR3 protein. The D gene is left open where the match is weak. For some rows the clone size is stated as once, few or many, or as a class when expanded; others skip it.

J gene: TRBJ2-7; clone size: -; D gene: TRBD2; V gene: TRBV6-1; CDR3 DNA: TGTGCCAGCAGAGGGACTAGTGATGACGAGCAGTACTTC; CDR3 protein: CASRGTSDDEQYF
J gene: TRBJ2-5; clone size: few; D gene: -; V gene: TRBV12-3/TRBV12-4; CDR3 DNA: TGTGCCAGCAGTTGGGGCAGGGTCAGCTTAGGAGAGACCCAGTACTTC; CDR3 protein: CASSWGRVSLGETQYF
J gene: TRBJ1-5; clone size: -; D gene: TRBD1; V gene: TRBV30; CDR3 DNA: TGTGCCTGGACTCATACCGGGACAGGGAGTCAGCCCCAGCATTTT; CDR3 protein: CAWTHTGTGSQPQHF
J gene: TRBJ2-3; clone size: few; D gene: -; V gene: TRBV5-8; CDR3 DNA: TGTGCCAGCAGCTTGGGGGCGGGACTCACAGATACGCAGTATTTT; CDR3 protein: CASSLGAGLTDTQYF
J gene: TRBJ1-5; clone size: -; D gene: TRBD1; V gene: TRBV19; CDR3 DNA: TGTGCCAGTAGTATGCCCCGGGACAGGGCAAATCAGCCCCAGCATTTT; CDR3 protein: CASSMPRDRANQPQHF
J gene: TRBJ1-1; clone size: -; D gene: -; V gene: TRBV7-3; CDR3 DNA: TGTGCCAGCAGCCCGACCGGCGCAAAATTTTTGAACACTGAAGCTTTCTTT; CDR3 protein: CASSPTGAKFLNTEAFF
J gene: TRBJ2-2; clone size: -; D gene: -; V gene: TRBV27; CDR3 DNA: TGTGCCAGCAGTTTATCGGTGAAGCAGGGAAGCACCGGGGAGCTGTTTTTT; CDR3 protein: CASSLSVKQGSTGELFF
J gene: TRBJ2-7; clone size: -; D gene: -; V gene: TRBV7-8; CDR3 DNA: TGTGCCAGCAGCAGGGAGACTAGTTACGAGCAGTACTTC; CDR3 protein: CASSRETSYEQYF
J gene: TRBJ2-3; clone size: few; D gene: TRBD2; V gene: TRBV20-1; CDR3 DNA: TGCAGTGCTGCCCGAATGGGGACTAGCGGGAGGACAGATACGCAGTATTTT; CDR3 protein: CSAARMGTSGRTDTQYF
J gene: TRBJ2-1; clone size: few; D gene: -; V gene: TRBV12-3/TRBV12-4; CDR3 DNA: TGTGCCAGCAGTTTCCTCGGGAGTGCGGCCTACAATGAGCAGTTCTTC; CDR3 protein: CASSFLGSAAYNEQFF
J gene: TRBJ2-7; clone size: -; D gene: TRBD1; V gene: TRBV5-4; CDR3 DNA: TGTGCCAGCAGTGCCGTGTTGGGGACAGGCTCCTACGAGCAGTACTTC; CDR3 protein: CASSAVLGTGSYEQYF
J gene: TRBJ2-3; clone size: -; D gene: TRBD1; V gene: TRBV5-1; CDR3 DNA: TGCGCCAGCGGGACAGGGGACACAGATACGCAGTATTTT; CDR3 protein: CASGTGDTDTQYF
J gene: TRBJ1-2; clone size: few; D gene: -; V gene: TRBV5-5; CDR3 DNA: TGTGCCAGCAGCCCGGGACTGACGAACTATGGCTACACCTTC; CDR3 protein: CASSPGLTNYGYTF
J gene: TRBJ2-1; clone size: -; D gene: TRBD2; V gene: TRBV7-3; CDR3 DNA: TGTGCCAGCAGCCCCCAAGGGGTGTTAGCGGGATACAATGAGCAGTTCTTC; CDR3 protein: CASSPQGVLAGYNEQFF
J gene: TRBJ1-2; clone size: once; D gene: -; V gene: TRBV24-1; CDR3 DNA: TGTGCCACCAGTGATTTGTTGAATGGCTACACCTTC; CDR3 protein: CATSDLLNGYTF
J gene: TRBJ2-7; clone size: -; D gene: -; V gene: TRBV6-2/TRBV6-3; CDR3 DNA: TGTGCCAGCAGTTACTCGAATTCGACCGCATTCTACGAGCAGTACTTC; CDR3 protein: CASSYSNSTAFYEQYF
J gene: TRBJ2-7; clone size: -; D gene: TRBD2; V gene: TRBV29-1; CDR3 DNA: TGCAGCGTCCACGGACTAGCGGGAGGTGTGGAGCAGTACTTC; CDR3 protein: CSVHGLAGGVEQYF
J gene: TRBJ1-1; clone size: many; D gene: -; V gene: TRBV5-6; CDR3 DNA: TGTGCCAGCAGCTTGAGTTACACTGAAGCTTTCTTT; CDR3 protein: CASSLSYTEAFF
J gene: TRBJ2-5; clone size: many; D gene: -; V gene: TRBV12-3/TRBV12-4; CDR3 DNA: TGTGCCAGCAGTTTAGCGGGAGCAGGAGAGACCCAGTACTTC; CDR3 protein: CASSLAGAGETQYF
J gene: TRBJ2-7; clone size: few; D gene: -; V gene: TRBV20-1; CDR3 DNA: TGCAGTGCTTGGGGCCCAGCGGTTAACTACGAGCAGTACTTC; CDR3 protein: CSAWGPAVNYEQYF
J gene: TRBJ2-3; clone size: few; D gene: TRBD2; V gene: TRBV4-3; CDR3 DNA: TGCGCCAGCAGCCAAACCTCTGGGGCGGCGGGAGGGCGCGATACGCAGTATTTT; CDR3 protein: CASSQTSGAAGGRDTQYF
J gene: TRBJ2-2; clone size: many; D gene: -; V gene: TRBV5-5; CDR3 DNA: TGTGCCAGCAGCTTTTCCTTCAGGGACTACACCGGGGAGCTGTTTTTT; CDR3 protein: CASSFSFRDYTGELFF